This T cell receptor beta chain was captured by sequencing in a study of cytotoxic CD8 clonotypes in ibrutinib-treated CLL. Trimming took 6 bases from V and 4 from J; bases not matched to a gene: 8. The CDR3 contains 15 residues. Germline V gives CDR1 MNHNS, CDR2 SASEGT. TCRdb's copy holds only in-frame clones and misses some; the assay was immunoSEQ multiplex PCR. The sample holds about 300,000 clones, more than 70% seen once. Sequences were derived from PBMCs, sampled at disease progression, from a patient treated with ibrutinib. The chain joins TRBV6-1 to TRBJ1-4; 7 bases map to TRBD1. This TCR was sampled from a human donor with chronic lymphocytic leukemia. Here the CDR3 DNA reads TGTGCCAGCAGCGCGGGACAGCCTTATAATGAAAAACTGTTTTTT. Its protein is CASSAGQPYNEKLFF.